These 8 T cell receptor beta chains originate from one sample sequenced in a study of blood T cell repertoires in COVID-19. Only in-frame clones appear in the TCRdb table, and some are missing; sequencing was by immunoSEQ multiplex PCR. The sample has about 180,000 clones; roughly 80% are singletons. The sample comprised PBMCs or T cells enriched from blood (not recorded which). Receptors originate from a man aged 60 to 75 who had been exposed to COVID-19.

The V call is TRBV11-2, the J call TRBJ2-7, with TRBD2 matching over 7 bases. CDR3 length: 15 amino acids. Trimming removed 6 bases from V and 2 bases from J; junction bases left unmatched: 10. The germline CDR1 and CDR2 sequences are SGHAT and FQNNGV. In nucleotides, the CDR3 is TGTGCCAGCAGACATTTTAGCGGGTCCACCTACGAGCAGTACTTC. Amino acid sequence: CASRHFSGSTYEQYF.

This chain links TRBV2 with TRBJ2-7, with TRBD2 as a possible D gene (5 bases). Germline CDR1 SNHLY, CDR2 FYNNEI. The V gene lost 3 bases and the J gene lost 2 bases, with 11 bases spanning the gap. This CDR3 contains 14 residues. CDR3 amino acids: CASSDPGKTYEQYF. DNA for the CDR3: TGTGCCAGCAGTGATCCCGGGAAGACCTACGAGCAGTACTTC.

The chain employs TRBV4-3 and TRBJ1-5; D perhaps matches TRBD1 (5 bases). Trimming stripped 0 bases from V and 6 bases from J, with 12 bases between. The CDR3 has 15 residues. Germline values: CDR1 LGHNA, CDR2 YSLEER. The CDR3 sequence: CASSQDRAGGQPQHF. In DNA, the CDR3 is TGCGCCAGCAGCCAAGATAGGGCGGGGGGTCAGCCCCAGCATTTT.

The chain combines TRBV6-4 with TRBJ1-6; the D is unclear. CDR1 and CDR2 from the germline V gene are MRHNA and SNTAGT. The CDR3 runs to 13 residues. The V and J ends lost 2 bases and 7 bases respectively, with 6 bases between them. This CDR3 reads CASSDRLNSPLHF. In DNA form, the CDR3 reads TGTGCCAGCAGTGACAGACTAAATTCACCCCTCCACTTT.

This clone was detected a few times. The chain recombines TRBV10-2 with TRBJ2-2; 7 bases fit TRBD2. Losses at the gene ends were 0 bases for V and 5 bases for J; bases not matched to a gene: 3. This CDR3 region has 15 residues. Germline CDR1 WSHSY, CDR2 SAAADI. The CDR3 region is CASSESGSGTGELFF. The CDR3 DNA reads as TGCGCCAGCAGTGAGTCAGGTAGCGGGACCGGGGAGCTGTTTTTT.

The chain combines TRBV11-3 with TRBJ2-1; D might be TRBD2 (6 bases). The germline V and J ends were trimmed by 0 bases and 9 bases, with 9 bases remaining between them. CDR1 is SGHNT and CDR2 is YENEEA in the germline V gene. The CDR3 is 13 amino acids. DNA of the CDR3: TGTGCCAGCAGCTTAGAGTCGGGAGTTGAGCAGTTCTTC. It codes for CASSLESGVEQFF.

This clone showed up just once. The rearrangement links TRBV6-5 to TRBJ1-2; 10 nucleotides agree with TRBD1. The length of the CDR3 is 15 residues. V trimming: 1 base; J trimming: 7 bases; junction bases outside the gene matches: 6. From germline, CDR1 is MNHEY and CDR2 SVGAGI. CDR3 DNA sequence: TGTGCCAGCAGTTACTTTCGACAGGGGGCTGTTGGCTACACCTTC. Its translation is CASSYFRQGAVGYTF.

The genes are TRBV28 and TRBJ2-3; 9 nucleotides line up with TRBD1. This CDR3 contains 14 residues. Germline trimming cut 8 bases from V and 1 base from J; bases unmatched to any gene: 4. The germline gives CDR1 MDHEN, CDR2 SYDVKM. The CDR3 here is CASHRGHRTDTQYF. CDR3 bases: TGTGCCAGCCACAGGGGGCACCGCACAGATACGCAGTATTTT. Drawing the rest from reference TRBV28 and TRBJ2-3, the complete variable domain is DVKVTQSSRYLVKRTGEKVFLECVQDMDHENMFWYRQDPGLGLRLIYFSYDVKMKEKGDIPEGYSVSREKKERFSLILESASTNQTSMYLCASHRGHRTDTQYFGPGTRLTVL.